The T cell receptor beta chain under discussion was sequenced for a study of cytomegalovirus exposure and HLA in healthy donors. Study-wide results and caveats: Later analysis revealed greater clonal expansion in HLA-associated TCR beta chains than in equally common others.

Note on this clone: Antigen specificity is unknown.

PCR primers comprised 60 Vbeta and 13 Jbeta primers. Only in-frame clones appear in the TCRdb table, and some are missing; sequencing was by immunoSEQ multiplex PCR. The sample has tens of thousands of clones, over 60% seen once; the top ten hold over 10%. This sequence originates from a male donor in good health and CMV-seropositive. The source material was PBMCs.

CDR3 sequence (DNA): TGTGCCAGCAGTGTAGACAGGGGGGCCGAGCAGTACTTC. Translated: CASSVDRGAEQYF. The V call is TRBV6-1, the J call TRBJ2-7, with 9 bases matching TRBD1. Germline CDR1 MNHNS, CDR2 SASEGT. This CDR3 is built from 13 residues. V dropped 4 bases and J dropped 6; count of bases not matched to a gene: 4.